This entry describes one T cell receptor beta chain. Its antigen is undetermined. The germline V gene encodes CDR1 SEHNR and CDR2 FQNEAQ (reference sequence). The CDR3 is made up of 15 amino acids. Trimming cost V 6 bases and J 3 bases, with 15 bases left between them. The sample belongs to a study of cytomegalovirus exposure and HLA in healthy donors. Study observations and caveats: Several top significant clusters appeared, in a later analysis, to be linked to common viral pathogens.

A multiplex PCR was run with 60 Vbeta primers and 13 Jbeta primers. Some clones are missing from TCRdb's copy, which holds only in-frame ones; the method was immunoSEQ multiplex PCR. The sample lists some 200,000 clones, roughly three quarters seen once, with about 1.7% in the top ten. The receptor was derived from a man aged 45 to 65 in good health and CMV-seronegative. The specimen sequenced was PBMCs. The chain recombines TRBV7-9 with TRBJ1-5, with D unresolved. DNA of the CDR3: TGTGCCAGCAGTCCCTGGGGAGGGTACAATCAGCCCCAGCATTTT. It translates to CASSPWGGYNQPQHF.